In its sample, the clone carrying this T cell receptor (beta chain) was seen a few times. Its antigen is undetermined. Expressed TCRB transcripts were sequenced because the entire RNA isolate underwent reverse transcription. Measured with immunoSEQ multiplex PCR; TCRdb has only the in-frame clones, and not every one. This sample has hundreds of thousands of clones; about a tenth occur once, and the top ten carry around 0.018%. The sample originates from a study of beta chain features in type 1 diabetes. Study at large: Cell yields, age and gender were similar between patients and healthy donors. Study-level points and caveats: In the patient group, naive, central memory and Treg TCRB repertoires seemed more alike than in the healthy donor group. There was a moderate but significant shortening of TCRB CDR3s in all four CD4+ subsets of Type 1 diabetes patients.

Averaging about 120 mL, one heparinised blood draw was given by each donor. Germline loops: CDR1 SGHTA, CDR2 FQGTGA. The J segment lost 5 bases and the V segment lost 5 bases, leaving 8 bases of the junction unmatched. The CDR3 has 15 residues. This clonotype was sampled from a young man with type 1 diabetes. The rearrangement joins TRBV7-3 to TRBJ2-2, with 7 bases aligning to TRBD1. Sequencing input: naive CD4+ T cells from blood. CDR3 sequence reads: CASSVQGRGTGELFF. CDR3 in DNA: TGTGCCAGCAGCGTACAGGGGCGTGGGACCGGGGAGCTGTTTTTT.